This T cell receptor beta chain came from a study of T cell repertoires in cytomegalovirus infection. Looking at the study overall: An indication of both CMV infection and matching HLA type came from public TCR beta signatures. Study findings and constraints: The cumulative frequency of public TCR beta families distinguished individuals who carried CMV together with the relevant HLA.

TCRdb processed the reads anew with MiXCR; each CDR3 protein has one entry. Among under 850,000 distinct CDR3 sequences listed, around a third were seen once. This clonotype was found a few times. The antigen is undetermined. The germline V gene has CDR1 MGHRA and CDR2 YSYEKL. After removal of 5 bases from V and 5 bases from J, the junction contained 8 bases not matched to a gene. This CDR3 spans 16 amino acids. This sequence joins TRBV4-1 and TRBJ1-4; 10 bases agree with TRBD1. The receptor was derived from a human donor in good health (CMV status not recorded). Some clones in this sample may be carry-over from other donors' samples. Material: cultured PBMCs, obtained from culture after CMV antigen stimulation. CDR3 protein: CASSGGTGVLNEKLFF. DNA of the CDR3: TGCGCCAGCAGCGGCGGGACAGGGGTCCTGAATGAAAAACTGTTTTTT.